The 20 T cell receptor beta chains given below trace back to one sample, sequenced in a study of blood T cell repertoires in COVID-19. Clones were read by immunoSEQ multiplex PCR, and TCRdb kept only the in-frame ones, dropping some. Found here are 110,000 to 150,000 clones, around 89% of them singletons; the top ten hold about 2.9%. Sequenced sample: peripheral blood. All receptors come from a man in his fifties or sixties with active or convalescent COVID-19.

The CDR3 DNA follows: TGTGCCAGCAGCCCCAGGCCGGTCCGCGAGCAGTACTTC. This encodes CASSPRPVREQYF. The chain has TRBV12-3 or TRBV12-4 and TRBJ2-7; D not resolved. The CDR3 length is 13 residues. The germline V and J ends were trimmed by 6 bases and 6 bases, with 15 bases remaining between them.

The chain uses TRBV5-1 and TRBJ2-1; possibly TRBD2 for D (6 bases). Germline lookup yields CDR1 SGHRS and CDR2 YFSETQ. The length of the CDR3 is 12 residues. Trimming left V 0 bases short and J 8 bases short, with 6 bases between. CDR3 protein: CASSLASDEQFF. The CDR3 DNA is TGCGCCAGCAGCTTGGCTAGCGATGAGCAGTTCTTC. The variable domain in full, completed from reference TRBV5-1 and TRBJ2-1, reads KAGVTQTPRYLIKTRGQQVTLSCSPISGHRSVSWYQQTPGQGLQFLFEYFSETQRNKGNFPGRFSGRQFSNSRSEMNVSTLELGDSALYLCASSLASDEQFFGPGTRLTVL.

This rearrangement joins TRBV24-1 to TRBJ2-1, with TRBD1 identical over 10 bases. CDR1 is KGHDR, CDR2 SFDVKD, per germline. There are 16 residues in the CDR3. V dropped 4 bases and J dropped 6; count of bases not matched to a gene: 8. CDR3 nucleotide sequence: TGTGCCACCAGTGACCCCGGGACAGGGGTAGTCAATGAGCAGTTCTTC. Amino acids: CATSDPGTGVVNEQFF.

The sample holds one count of this clone. This rearrangement joins TRBV7-9 to TRBJ1-4, with D tentatively TRBD1 (5 bases). V was clipped by 1 base and J by 4 bases, with 10 bases between them. The CDR3 consists of 15 residues. The germline V gene encodes CDR1 SEHNR and CDR2 FQNEAQ (reference sequence). CDR3 protein: CASSLEQGNNEKLFF. The CDR3 DNA sequence: TGTGCCAGCAGCTTAGAGCAGGGTAATAATGAAAAACTGTTTTTT.

With regard to this clone: At the DNA level, this CDR3 is encoded by other sequences in the same sample as well. V is TRBV2 and J is TRBJ2-3; D may be TRBD1 (6 bases). V lost 6 bases and J 0 bases, leaving 7 bases between the germline ends. Germline values: CDR1 SNHLY, CDR2 FYNNEI. The CDR3 consists of 13 residues. This CDR3 is CASSRGSTDTQYF. The DNA for the CDR3 is TGTGCCAGCAGCAGGGGTAGCACAGATACGCAGTATTTT.

A few counts support this clone. This sequence joins TRBV19 and TRBJ1-3; D unresolved. In germline, CDR1 is LNHDA, CDR2 SQIVND (reference sequence). The CDR3 is 14 amino acids. V was shortened by 8 bases and J by 2 bases, with 13 bases between the two germline ends. CDR3 DNA: TGTGCCAGTTACCCCGGGGAGCCTGGAAACACCATATATTTT. The encoded protein is CASYPGEPGNTIYF.

V and J are TRBV5-8 and TRBJ1-6; D gene unclear. V was pared by 7 bases and J by 9 bases, with 11 bases between. Looked up from germline, CDR1 is SGHTS and CDR2 is YDEGEE. This CDR3 has 12 amino acids. CDR3 sequence reads: CASSNLPSPLHF. The CDR3 DNA reads TGTGCCAGCTCTAACCTTCCTTCACCCCTCCACTTT.

This clone was recorded only once. The chain uses TRBV5-6 and TRBJ2-1; 7 bases map to TRBD1. V gave up 4 bases and J gave up 9 bases; unmatched junction bases: 10. The CDR3 runs to 14 residues. Germline V gives CDR1 SGHDT, CDR2 YYEEEE. The CDR3 region has the DNA TGTGCCAGCAGCACCTACTACAGGGGCTCTGAGCAGTTCTTC. Protein product: CASSTYYRGSEQFF.

This chain links TRBV4-3 with TRBJ2-3; perhaps TRBD1 as D (6 bases). The CDR3 spans 15 residues. Trimming pared 2 bases from V and 0 bases from J, leaving 9 bases between. CDR1 and CDR2 from the germline V gene are LGHNA and YSLEER. The CDR3 here is CASSQMGASTDTQYF. CDR3 nucleotide sequence: TGCGCCAGCAGCCAAATGGGGGCGAGCACAGATACGCAGTATTTT.

The chain uses TRBV5-6 and TRBJ2-1, with D maybe TRBD2 (5 bases). The V end lost 4 bases, the J end lost 3 bases, and 17 bases lay between the germline ends. CDR3 length: 16 amino acids. The germline V gene encodes CDR1 SGHDT and CDR2 YYEEEE. The CDR3 bases are TGTGCCAGCAGCAGGAGAGGGAAAACGGGCTACAATGAGCAGTTCTTC. This encodes CASSRRGKTGYNEQFF.

V and J are TRBV7-3 and TRBJ2-7; 9 positions match TRBD2. J lost 5 bases, V lost 1 base, and 6 bases had no gene match. Per germline, CDR1 SGHTA and CDR2 FQGTGA. CDR3 length: 15 amino acids. CDR3 DNA: TGTGCCAGCAGCTTAAGGCGGACTAGCGAGCACGAGCAGTACTTC. Translation: CASSLRRTSEHEQYF.

The V call is TRBV6-1, the J call TRBJ1-6, with TRBD1 matching over 8 bases. Germline V lookup: CDR1 MNHNS, CDR2 SASEGT. The CDR3 extends over 15 amino acids. V was pared by 0 bases and J by 7 bases, with 2 bases of the junction left unmatched. This CDR3 is CASSEAQGVNSPLHF. CDR3 nucleotides: TGTGCCAGCAGTGAAGCACAGGGGGTAAATTCACCCCTCCACTTT.

The chain recombines TRBV2 with TRBJ1-5, with TRBD1 identical over 8 bases. Germline V gives CDR1 SNHLY, CDR2 FYNNEI. CDR3 length equals 14 residues. V was clipped by 7 bases and J by 2 bases; unmatched bases: 4. CDR3: CASIPTGGNQPQHF. For the CDR3, the DNA is TGTGCCAGCATTCCGACAGGGGGCAATCAGCCCCAGCATTTT.

The V call is TRBV10-3, the J call TRBJ2-1; 7 nucleotides align to TRBD2. CDR3 size: 18 residues. The V and J ends lost 4 bases and 6 bases, in that order; junction bases with no gene match: 18. Germline CDR1 is ENHRY and CDR2 is SYGVKD. The CDR3 sequence: CAISAEPPAGRAGNEQFF. CDR3 nucleotides: TGTGCCATCAGTGCCGAACCACCAGCGGGACGGGCGGGCAATGAGCAGTTCTTC.

V usage is TRBV28 and J usage is TRBJ1-3; D is unresolved. The CDR3 has 11 amino acids. Trimming cost V 10 bases and J 0 bases, with 4 bases left between them. Germline values: CDR1 MDHEN, CDR2 SYDVKM. CDR3 residues: CATHSGNTIYF. The CDR3, as DNA: TGTGCCACCCACTCTGGAAACACCATATATTTT. Combining the CDR3 with reference TRBV28 and TRBJ1-3 gives the whole variable domain DVKVTQSSRYLVKRTGEKVFLECVQDMDHENMFWYRQDPGLGLRLIYFSYDVKMKEKGDIPEGYSVSREKKERFSLILESASTNQTSMYLCATHSGNTIYFGEGSWLTVV.

CDR3 coding DNA: TGCGCCAGCAGCCCCTCCGACCAGGGGTATCGCACAGATACGCAGTATTTT. Translation gives CASSPSDQGYRTDTQYF. This chain joins TRBV4-1 and TRBJ2-3, with D tentatively TRBD1 (6 bases). V lost 4 bases to trimming and J lost 1 base, with 18 bases between them. The CDR3 has 17 residues. CDR1 MGHRA and CDR2 YSYEKL come from the germline V gene.

This clone was observed a single time. This chain links TRBV16 with TRBJ1-1, with D uncertain. CDR1 and CDR2 from the germline V gene are KGHSY and FQNENV. V lost 2 bases, J lost 1 base, and 8 bases lay in between. The CDR3 covers 14 residues. CDR3 residues: CASSQARGNTEAFF. The CDR3 DNA is TGTGCCAGCAGCCAAGCTCGGGGGAACACTGAAGCTTTCTTT.

This chain links TRBV7-9 with TRBJ1-3; the D gene is possibly TRBD1 (6 bases). CDR1 and CDR2 (germline): SEHNR, FQNEAQ (reference sequence). The V gene lost 5 bases and the J gene lost 3 bases, with 14 bases spanning the gap. The CDR3 consists of 15 residues. As DNA, the CDR3 is TGTGCCAGCAGCCTTACAGGGAACGGTGGAAACACCATATATTTT. It encodes CASSLTGNGGNTIYF.

V usage is TRBV24-1 and J usage is TRBJ1-1; D is undetermined. Looked up from germline, CDR1 is KGHDR and CDR2 is SFDVKD. Trimming shortened V by 0 bases and J by 4 bases, and 23 bases separated the two germline ends. This CDR3 has 19 residues. The CDR3 sequence: CATSDLPYHPGYRGTEAFF. The CDR3 coding sequence is TGTGCCACCAGTGATTTGCCTTACCATCCGGGGTATAGAGGCACTGAAGCTTTCTTT.

V usage is TRBV12-1 and J usage is TRBJ2-2; the table calls TRBD1, which could not be checked here. TRBV12-1 is classified as a pseudogene. The CDR3 totals 16 residues. CDR3 DNA: TGTGCCAGCAGCTTTCCTTGTCCCAGTAACACCGGGGAGCTGTTTTTT. Its translation is CASSFPCPSNTGELFF.